This T cell receptor beta chain was sequenced during a study of T cell changes during pregnancy in multiple sclerosis. The protocol was immunoSEQ multiplex PCR, while the TCRdb copy is restricted to in-frame clones and leaves out a portion. The sample comprises 35,000 to 55,000 clones, more than 85% of which are singletons, and less than 2.5% rests with the top ten. With 3 bases removed from V and 6 bases from J, the gap between germline ends came to 7 bases. The CDR3 has 12 residues. Germline assignment: CDR1 MNHEY and CDR2 SMNVEV (reference sequence). The sample was peripheral blood, taken in the third trimester of pregnancy. The V and J genes are TRBV27 and TRBJ2-3; D not resolved. The TCR was taken from a female donor with multiple sclerosis, enrolled in a pregnancy study. CDR3 sequence (DNA): TGTGCCAGCAGTTTTTGGCGGGATACGCAGTATTTT. It specifies CASSFWRDTQYF.